Described below is a single TCR beta chain sequence and its context. This sample is part of a study of Ad26.COV2.S vaccination and SARS-CoV-2 variants. Germline values: CDR1 LNHNV, CDR2 YYDKDF (reference sequence). Trimming took off 0 bases at V and 1 base at J, with 11 bases between the two ends. The CDR3 has 16 residues. The data were produced by immunoSEQ multiplex PCR, yet TCRdb's version contains in-frame clones alone and is incomplete. The sample lists about 330,000 clones; roughly nine tenths were seen once. Specified treatment: around 19 received Ad26.COV2.S at low or high dose, single or two shots; about 5 received placebo; per-sample allocation not given. The samples date from day 63 after the first vaccine or placebo injection.

The V call is TRBV15, the J call TRBJ2-3, with D possibly TRBD1 on 5 matching bases. The receptor was isolated from a person aged 18-60 years who received the Ad26.COV2.S COVID-19 vaccine or a placebo. Source: peripheral blood, taken in a trial of Ad26.COV2.S vaccine versus placebo. CDR3 coding DNA: TGTGCCACCAGCAGAGACCTGATGACAGGCACAGATACGCAGTATTTT. Translating it yields CATSRDLMTGTDTQYF.